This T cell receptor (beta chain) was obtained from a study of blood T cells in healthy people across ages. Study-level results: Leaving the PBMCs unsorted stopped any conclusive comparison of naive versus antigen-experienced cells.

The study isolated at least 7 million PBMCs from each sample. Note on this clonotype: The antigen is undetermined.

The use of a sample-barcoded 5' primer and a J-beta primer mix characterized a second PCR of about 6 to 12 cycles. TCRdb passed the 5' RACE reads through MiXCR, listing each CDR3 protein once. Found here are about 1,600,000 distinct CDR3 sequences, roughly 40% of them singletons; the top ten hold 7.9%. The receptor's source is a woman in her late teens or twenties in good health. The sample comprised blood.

The CDR3 spells CAISDPEQGSDSYEQYF. Written as DNA, the CDR3 is TGTGCCATCAGTGACCCCGAACAGGGAAGTGACTCCTACGAGCAGTACTTC. The genes are TRBV10-3 and TRBJ2-7; D possibly corresponds to TRBD1 (6 bases). The CDR3 runs to 17 residues. CDR1 and CDR2 from the germline V gene are ENHRY and SYGVKD. V lost 3 bases to trimming and J lost 0 bases, with 18 bases between them.